This paragraph reports one T cell receptor (beta chain). Antigen unknown. The data were taken from a study of radiotherapy plus CTLA-4 blockade in lung cancer. Across the whole study: Among all patients, approximately 18% showed objective responses, while about 30% had disease control.

From germline, CDR1 is MDHEN and CDR2 SYDVKM. The CDR3 spans 15 residues. Trimming removed 5 bases from V and 5 bases from J; junction bases left unmatched: 8. Profiling relied on immunoSEQ multiplex PCR, and the TCRdb table lists in-frame clones only, not all of them. The sample lists 25,000 to 30,000 clones, approximately 77% occurring once. Study-wide results and caveats: Tumor-derived TCR clones expanded in blood after radiotherapy plus ipilimumab. Best predicting response, reportedly, were early blood T cell clone dynamics, with interferon-beta.

In chemo-refractory metastatic non-small-cell lung cancer, patients got ipilimumab CTLA-4 blockade together with focal radiation. The source material was peripheral blood, sampled from a patient treated with radiotherapy plus ipilimumab. The chain uses TRBV28 and TRBJ2-2; 7 bases agree with TRBD2. The source of this sequence is a human donor with non-small cell lung cancer that progressed on radiotherapy plus ipilimumab. The CDR3 here is CASSGMLGGTGELFF. The CDR3 DNA follows: TGTGCCAGCAGTGGTATGCTGGGAGGGACCGGGGAGCTGTTTTTT.